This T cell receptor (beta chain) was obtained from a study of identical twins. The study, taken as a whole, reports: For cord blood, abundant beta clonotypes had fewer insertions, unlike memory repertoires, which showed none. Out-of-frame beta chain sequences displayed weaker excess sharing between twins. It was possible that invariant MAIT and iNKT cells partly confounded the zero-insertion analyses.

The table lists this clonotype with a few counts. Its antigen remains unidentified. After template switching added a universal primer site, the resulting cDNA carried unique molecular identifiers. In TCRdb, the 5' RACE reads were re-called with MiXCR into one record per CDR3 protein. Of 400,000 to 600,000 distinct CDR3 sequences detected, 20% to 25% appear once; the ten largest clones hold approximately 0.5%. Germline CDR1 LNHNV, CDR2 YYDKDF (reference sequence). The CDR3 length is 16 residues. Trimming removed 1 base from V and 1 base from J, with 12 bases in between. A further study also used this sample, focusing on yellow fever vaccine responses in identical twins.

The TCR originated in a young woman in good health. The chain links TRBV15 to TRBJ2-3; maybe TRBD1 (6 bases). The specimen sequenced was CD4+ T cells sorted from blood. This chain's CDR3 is CATSRVLQGGTDTQYF. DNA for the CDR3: TGTGCCACCAGCAGAGTCCTACAGGGAGGCACAGATACGCAGTATTTT.